This TCR beta chain was observed in a study of cytomegalovirus exposure and HLA in healthy donors. General study points: TCR beta sequences numbering 16,951 were associated with HLA alleles at 0.05 false discovery rate in a later analysis. Relative to the approximately 700-donor mean, N-insertions were reportedly fewer in an Asian-associated ancestry cluster in a later analysis.

Each donor was healthy, and each was a bone marrow donor. About this clone itself: Its antigen is undetermined. The identical CDR3 is also encoded by other nucleotide sequences in the sample.

Germline CDR1 is MNHNY and CDR2 is SVGAGI (reference sequence). The CDR3 runs to 12 residues. With 5 bases removed from V and 5 bases from J, the gap between germline ends came to 8 bases. PCR was performed using 60 Vbeta and 13 Jbeta primers. Repertoires were generated with immunoSEQ multiplex PCR, while TCRdb's copy carries only in-frame clones and drops some. The sample records 150,000 to 200,000 clones, 82% being singletons. The sequenced sample was PBMCs. The origin of this receptor is a man aged 40-49 years in good health and CMV-seronegative. The V call is TRBV6-6, the J call TRBJ2-3, with D unresolved. The CDR3, as DNA: TGTGCCAGCAGTCTTACCGGAGATACGCAGTATTTT. This codes for CASSLTGDTQYF.